This TCR beta chain was sequenced for a study of blood T cell repertoires in COVID-19. About the study: Samples taken during acute and convalescent COVID-19 were collected in the United States, Italy and Spain. T cells, B-cell-depleted T cells, or PBMCs provided the cDNA or gDNA that served as material.

Authors' methods: Reference gene primer amplification gave estimated nucleated cell counts. Sequenced by immunoSEQ multiplex PCR; TCRdb stores in-frame clones only, minus some. V and J calls and clone size are as listed in that table; D and trimming were resolved from the DNA. The table has about 480,000 clones, 89% seen once. This clone was found once. Germline CDR1 is SGHRS and CDR2 is YFSETQ. The CDR3 extends over 17 amino acids. Trimming took 3 bases from V and 2 from J; bases not matched to a gene: 10. V is TRBV5-1 and J is TRBJ2-7; 11 nucleotides agree with TRBD2. The sequence came from a man between 18 and 35 years old with COVID-19, enrolled during active disease. The specimen sequenced was peripheral blood. The chain's CDR3 is CASSWTLGTSGTYEQYF. The DNA of the CDR3 is TGCGCCAGCAGCTGGACCCTGGGGACTAGCGGAACCTACGAGCAGTACTTC.